Sequencing of this T cell receptor beta chain was carried out in a study of tumor and adjacent non-tumor tissue in lung cancer listed by TCRdb under 2018. At the level of the whole study: Patients with adenocarcinoma (12), squamous cell carcinoma (2) and small cell lung cancer (1) were included in the cohort. Bulk TCRbeta repertoires were compared between lung tumor tissue and matched distant non-tumor lung tissue obtained from around 14 lung cancer patients. For each patient, one tumor sample and one normal lung sample were taken, giving some 33 paired specimens that underwent TCRbeta CDR3 sequencing. The approximately 15 enrolled patients, of whom about 10 were men and 5 were women, were aged about 31 to 80 years and were diagnosed with TNM stage I to III disease. A total of approximately 130,000,000 productive TCRbeta reads were generated by sequencing, corresponding to an average of roughly 4 million reads per sample.

The V end loses 7 bases and the J end loses 0 bases, and a stretch of 12 bases separates them. CDR1 and CDR2, per the germline V gene (reference sequence), are GTSNPN and SVGIG. The CDR3 runs 13 residues from the cysteine to the phenylalanine. CDR3 DNA only is kept here, 39 bases in frame from base 1. General conclusions and limits of the study: TCR diversity (inverse Simpson) was significantly higher in tumor than in normal lung tissue (431.37 vs 166.20, P = 0.0075, Mann-Whitney U test). Younger patients had significantly higher TCR diversity, and higher tumor TCR diversity was associated with shorter overall and disease-free survival. The cohort had only around 15 patients, and the authors noted that larger samples and more detailed clinical data are needed. Because peripheral blood was not sequenced, the blood TCRbeta repertoires of the lung cancer patients in the study went unexamined. Neither the sequencing platform nor unique molecular identifiers are mentioned in the methods. The top 100 clones made up a significantly larger cumulative share of the repertoire in normal lung than in tumor tissue.

This clonotype was seen ten or more times. Its target antigen remains unknown. Nothing much larger sits one base from this clone, and base qualities are not available. RNA was isolated from bulk, unsorted tissue, and RNA quality was assessed with a NanoDrop ND-1000 and an Agilent 2100. Distant non-tumor tissue taken more than 3 cm from the tumor edge was used as the normal lung sample. The donors were newly diagnosed lung cancer patients admitted for thoracic surgery in China from August to November 2014 who had not received prior chemotherapy. Patients with previous radiotherapy or chemotherapy, or with another concurrent cancer, were excluded from the study. Pieces of surgical tissue measuring about 1-2.1 cm3 were kept in RNAlater solution and held at -80 degrees C until needed. Preparation of the library involved multiplex PCR. The sequencer was an Illumina HiSeq 2500. TCRbeta libraries were constructed through three rounds of nested PCR with primers (Table S4) according to protocols adapted from ARM-PCR. Before sequencing, PCR products of 200-500 bp were cut from the gel and purified using the QIAquick gel extraction kit. Per the authors' processing: Trimmomatic was used to clean the reads, FLASH merged the cleaned reads into complete CDR3 sequences, and MiTCR assigned the sequences to V(D)J germline segments. Clonal diversity was computed as the inverse Simpson's index with VDJtools. A read counted as productive if the sequence was in-frame and lacked a premature stop codon. The public reads were reanalyzed by TCRdb: fastp trimming at Q25, MiXCR alignment, in-frame beta chains only. Rows merge per CDR3 protein into single entries with the most common DNA and genes. The V and J calls were not made by the authors but by TCRdb's processing. The sample table lists around 50,000 distinct CDR3 sequences, about 68% of them with a count of one. In total, the top ten clones hold around 30% of the sample.

Sequenced: distant non-tumor lung tissue. This chain joins TRBV30 to TRBJ1-2, with the D segment identity uncertain. The sequence was collected from a woman in her 70s with non-small cell lung cancer. Here is the DNA: TGTGCCTTAATGAGACGATCTAACTATGGCTACACCTTC. This gives the protein CALMRRSNYGYTF.